Presented here are 19 T cell receptor beta chains from one specimen sequenced in a study of response to subunit inactivated influenza vaccine. TCRdb recomputed calls from the RT-PCR reads with MiXCR, one row per CDR3 protein. The sample has around 760,000 distinct CDR3 sequences; approximately 13% are singletons. The sequenced sample was PBMCs from blood, obtained 14 days before vaccination. These receptors were collected from a man aged 45-65 years who received an inactivated influenza vaccine.

The chain carries TRBV5-1 and TRBJ1-6; TRBD1 is a possible D gene (5 bases). The V end lost 4 bases, the J end lost 1 base, and 12 bases lay between the germline ends. The CDR3 sequence is 16 residues long. Germline V gives CDR1 SGHRS, CDR2 YFSETQ. CDR3 DNA sequence: TGCGCCAGCAGCCCCGACAGTCTTTCCTATAATTCACCCCTCCACTTT. It encodes CASSPDSLSYNSPLHF.

This clonotype was counted between two and nine times. The rearrangement uses TRBV21-1 and TRBJ2-2; TRBD2 reflects the table's D call only, with no check against the DNA. TRBV21-1 is flagged as a pseudogene. CDR3 length equals 15 residues. CDR3 nucleotides: TGTGCCAGCAAAAGGCTAGCGGAACCAGGTGGGGAGCTGTTTTTT. Translating it yields CASKRLAEPGGELFF.

This clonotype was counted a few times. This rearrangement joins TRBV20-1 to TRBJ2-5; 10 nucleotides agree with TRBD2. V gave up 1 base and J gave up 5 bases; unmatched junction bases: 4. CDR1 and CDR2 from the germline V gene are DFQATT and SNEGSKA (reference sequence). This CDR3 has 14 residues. Here the CDR3 reads CSARGGTSAETQYF. CDR3 nucleotides: TGCAGTGCTAGAGGGGGGACTAGCGCGGAGACCCAGTACTTC.

The J gene is TRBJ2-7, the V gene TRBV12-3 or TRBV12-4; unclear D gene. Trimming stripped 1 base from V and 2 bases from J, with 12 bases between. The CDR3 spans 15 residues. The CDR3 bases are TGTGCCAGCAGTTTAGGGTCAGACCCTCCCTACGAGCAGTACTTC. Translation: CASSLGSDPPYEQYF.

This rearrangement joins TRBV12-3 or TRBV12-4 to TRBJ2-1, with 8 bases matching TRBD2. V lost 1 base and J lost 4; bases outside the gene matches: 6. The CDR3 totals 16 residues. CDR3 region: CASSLEVGGGYNEQFF. CDR3 bases: TGTGCCAGCAGTTTAGAAGTCGGGGGGGGTTACAATGAGCAGTTCTTC.

This clonotype was found many times. This sequence joins TRBV5-1 and TRBJ2-1; D ambiguous. V gave up 4 bases and J gave up 0 bases, with 11 bases separating them. The germline V gene encodes CDR1 SGHRS and CDR2 YFSETQ. This CDR3 is 15 amino acids long. CDR3 sequence (DNA): TGCGCCAGCAGCAGTGAGGTCAACTCCTACAATGAGCAGTTCTTC. This codes for CASSSEVNSYNEQFF.

The chain employs TRBV21-1 and TRBJ2-7; TRBD1 is taken as the D call from the table, unchecked against the DNA. TRBV21-1 is labeled a pseudogene. The CDR3 sequence is 14 residues long. The CDR3 spells CASSKKEQGYEQYF. The CDR3 DNA follows: TGTGCCAGCAGCAAAAAGGAACAGGGCTACGAGCAGTACTTC.

The V and J genes are TRBV27 and TRBJ2-7; maybe TRBD2 (5 bases). Trimming left V 4 bases short and J 6 bases short, with 16 bases between. CDR3 length: 14 amino acids. Germline V CDR1 and CDR2: MNHEY, SMNVEV (reference sequence). The CDR3 nucleotides read TGTGCCAGCAGTTCGCTAGCCGGAGCTGGCGAGCAGTACTTC. Translation: CASSSLAGAGEQYF.

V gene TRBV24-1 combines with J gene TRBJ2-7; 9 bases agree with TRBD1. V lost 7 bases, J lost 2 bases, and 8 bases stayed unmatched. Germline V gene sequence: CDR1 KGHDR, CDR2 SFDVKD. The CDR3 has 15 residues. This CDR3 is CATSAPDRGTYEQYF. CDR3 coding DNA: TGTGCCACCAGCGCCCCGGACAGGGGTACCTACGAGCAGTACTTC.

V gene TRBV6-9 combines with J gene TRBJ2-2; weak D call: TRBD1 (6 bases). Germline V gene sequence: CDR1 MNHGY, CDR2 SVAAGI. Trimming took off 1 base at V and 0 bases at J, with 9 bases between the two ends. CDR3 length: 16 residues. CDR3 nucleotides: TGTGCCAGCAGTTATTGGCCAGGGGCGAACACCGGGGAGCTGTTTTTT. Amino acid sequence: CASSYWPGANTGELFF.

At least ten counts were recorded for this clonotype. CDR3: CASSVTGTGRNEQFF. DNA of the CDR3: TGTGCCAGCAGCGTCACCGGGACAGGGAGAAATGAGCAGTTCTTC. This rearrangement joins TRBV9 to TRBJ2-1, with 9 nucleotides matching TRBD1. Germline values: CDR1 SGDLS, CDR2 YYNGEE. There are 15 residues in the CDR3. With V trimmed by 2 bases and J by 7 bases, 7 bases remained unmatched.

This clonotype was detected a few times. The V call is TRBV11-2, the J call TRBJ2-3; 8 bases line up with TRBD2. Germline values: CDR1 SGHAT, CDR2 FQNNGV. The V and J ends lost 5 bases and 3 bases, in that order; junction bases with no gene match: 13. The CDR3 loop spans 17 amino acids. The CDR3 spells CASSPRASGYLTDTQYF. CDR3 DNA: TGTGCCAGCAGCCCCAGAGCTAGCGGGTACCTTACAGATACGCAGTATTTT.

The chain employs TRBV4-1 and TRBJ1-2, with unresolved D. V gave up 0 bases and J gave up 0 bases, with 8 bases separating them. Germline V gene sequence: CDR1 MGHRA, CDR2 YSYEKL. This CDR3 region has 15 residues. CDR3 nucleotide sequence: TGCGCCAGCAGCCAAGATAGCAGTACTAACTATGGCTACACCTTC. As protein: CASSQDSSTNYGYTF.

The chain uses TRBV6-2 or TRBV6-3 and TRBJ1-2; possible D gene TRBD1, 5 bases. Between the trimmed V and J ends, which lost 0 bases and 8 bases, there was a span of 22 bases. Germline CDR1 and CDR2: MNHEY and SVGEGT. The CDR3 is 17 residues long. In nucleotides, the CDR3 is TGTGCCAGCAGTTACTCGCGAATATTTAGGGGTGGATACGGCTACACCTTC. Protein: CASSYSRIFRGGYGYTF.

This clonotype was counted only a few times. V gene TRBV3-1 combines with J gene TRBJ1-6; D not certain. This CDR3 is built from 12 residues. Germline CDR1 reads LGHDT; CDR2 reads YNNKEL (reference sequence). V was trimmed by 1 base and J by 9 bases, leaving 4 bases between them. CDR3 protein: CASSQVRSPLHF. CDR3 DNA: TGTGCCAGCAGCCAAGTCCGTTCACCCCTCCACTTT.

The rearrangement joins TRBV18 to TRBJ1-2; D not resolved. The CDR3 consists of 17 residues. Trimming removed 2 bases at V and 0 bases at J, with 16 bases between. Germline CDR1 is KGHSH and CDR2 is LQKENI. CDR3 sequence (DNA): TGTGCCAGCTCACCAAGGAACAGAGGAATAGCTAACTATGGCTACACCTTC. Protein sequence: CASSPRNRGIANYGYTF.

This clonotype was seen a few times. The chain recombines TRBV14 with TRBJ1-1; TRBD1 is a possible D gene (6 bases). The V gene's germline CDR1 is SGHDN and CDR2 FVKESK. V was shortened by 1 base and J by 0 bases, with 12 bases between the two germline ends. There are 16 residues in the CDR3. The CDR3 here is CASSQVPQGMNTEAFF. The DNA of the CDR3 is TGTGCCAGCAGCCAAGTCCCCCAGGGGATGAACACTGAAGCTTTCTTT.

This clonotype was recorded a few times. V gene TRBV6-5 combines with J gene TRBJ2-7, with 7 bases aligning to TRBD2. The CDR3 length is 17 residues. V lost 0 bases and J lost 0; bases outside the gene matches: 8. The germline V gene encodes CDR1 MNHEY and CDR2 SVGAGI. CDR3 region: CASSYSPGLAVSYEQYF. CDR3 coding DNA: TGTGCCAGCAGTTACTCCCCCGGCCTAGCGGTCTCCTACGAGCAGTACTTC.

There are many counts of this clonotype. The genes are TRBV12-3 or TRBV12-4 and TRBJ2-7; D may be TRBD1 or TRBD2 (5 bases each). CDR3 length: 15 residues. The V gene lost 3 bases and the J gene lost 2 bases, with 14 bases spanning the gap. In nucleotides, the CDR3 is TGTGCCAGCAGTTTTGGGTCAGGGCGGGCCTACGAGCAGTACTTC. This sequence encodes CASSFGSGRAYEQYF.